This is a list of T cell receptor beta chains from one sample in a study of blood T cell repertoires in COVID-19. The protocol was immunoSEQ multiplex PCR, while the TCRdb copy is restricted to in-frame clones and leaves out a portion. Of 93,000 or so clones in the sample, about 90% were seen once. Material for sequencing was peripheral blood. The receptors here all came from a woman aged 55-70 years with acute or convalescent COVID-19. Each CDR3 is given with its conserved first and last residue. Each record gives: V gene, clone size, D gene, J gene, CDR3 protein, CDR3 DNA. D genes are given only for firm matches. Only part of the rows carry a size: once, few, many, or a class if the clone is expanded.

V gene: TRBV30; clone size: once; D gene: TRBD2; J gene: TRBJ2-5; CDR3 protein: CAWVGTNNQETQYF; CDR3 DNA: TGTGCCTGGGTAGGGACTAACAACCAAGAGACCCAGTACTTC
V gene: TRBV7-6; clone size: .; D gene: TRBD1; J gene: TRBJ1-1; CDR3 protein: CASSLRTGNTEAFF; CDR3 DNA: TGTGCCAGCAGCCTAAGGACAGGAAACACTGAAGCTTTCTTT
V gene: TRBV3-1/TRBV3-2; clone size: once; D gene: .; J gene: TRBJ2-1; CDR3 protein: CASSQGGSGSYNEQFF; CDR3 DNA: TGTGCCAGCAGCCAAGGTGGGAGTGGGTCCTACAATGAGCAGTTCTTC
V gene: TRBV6-1; clone size: .; D gene: .; J gene: TRBJ1-6; CDR3 protein: CASSEGTASPLHF; CDR3 DNA: TGTGCCAGCAGTGAAGGGACAGCCTCACCCCTCCACTTT
V gene: TRBV6-5; clone size: .; D gene: .; J gene: TRBJ1-2; CDR3 protein: CASSSTASYGYTF; CDR3 DNA: TGTGCCAGCAGTTCGACAGCCTCCTATGGCTACACCTTC
V gene: TRBV5-1; clone size: .; D gene: TRBD1; J gene: TRBJ2-3; CDR3 protein: CASSLSTGVSYTDTQYF; CDR3 DNA: TGCGCCAGCAGCTTGTCGACAGGGGTTTCCTACACAGATACGCAGTATTTT
V gene: TRBV19; clone size: .; D gene: TRBD2; J gene: TRBJ2-1; CDR3 protein: CASSFSSGSGDEQFF; CDR3 DNA: TGTGCCAGTAGTTTTTCTAGCGGGAGTGGGGATGAGCAGTTCTTC
V gene: TRBV28; clone size: .; D gene: TRBD1; J gene: TRBJ1-2; CDR3 protein: CASSSNRGRGYGYTF; CDR3 DNA: TGTGCCAGCAGTTCCAACAGGGGGCGAGGCTATGGCTACACCTTC
V gene: TRBV18; clone size: .; D gene: .; J gene: TRBJ2-6; CDR3 protein: CASSPSMLVGGSGANVLTF; CDR3 DNA: TGTGCCAGCTCACCAAGTATGCTGGTCGGAGGCTCTGGGGCCAACGTCCTGACTTTC
V gene: TRBV6-1; clone size: once; D gene: .; J gene: TRBJ1-2; CDR3 protein: CASSEEGGGADGYTF; CDR3 DNA: TGTGCCAGCAGTGAAGAAGGGGGGGGAGCGGATGGCTACACCTTC
V gene: TRBV6-6; clone size: .; D gene: .; J gene: TRBJ1-6; CDR3 protein: CASSNRGSYNSPLHF; CDR3 DNA: TGTGCCAGCAGTAACCGAGGCTCCTATAATTCACCCCTCCACTTT
V gene: TRBV5-5; clone size: .; D gene: .; J gene: TRBJ2-3; CDR3 protein: CASRYVGDTQYF; CDR3 DNA: TGTGCCAGCAGATACGTCGGGGATACGCAGTATTTT
V gene: TRBV5-1; clone size: .; D gene: .; J gene: TRBJ1-3; CDR3 protein: CASSLDNSGNTIYF; CDR3 DNA: TGCGCCAGCAGCTTGGACAACTCTGGAAACACCATATATTTT
V gene: TRBV18; clone size: once; D gene: TRBD1; J gene: TRBJ1-2; CDR3 protein: CASSTTQGSYGYTF; CDR3 DNA: TGTGCCAGCTCAACAACACAGGGGTCCTATGGCTACACCTTC
V gene: TRBV5-4; clone size: .; D gene: TRBD2; J gene: TRBJ2-3; CDR3 protein: CASSLGGGATDTQYF; CDR3 DNA: TGTGCCAGCAGCTTGGGGGGAGGGGCCACAGATACGCAGTATTTT
V gene: TRBV29-1; clone size: .; D gene: .; J gene: TRBJ1-2; CDR3 protein: CSAVQGNGYTF; CDR3 DNA: TGCAGCGCCGTACAGGGTAATGGCTACACCTTC
V gene: TRBV28; clone size: .; D gene: TRBD1; J gene: TRBJ1-2; CDR3 protein: CASSSGGLHYGYTF; CDR3 DNA: TGTGCCAGCAGTTCAGGGGGCCTCCACTATGGCTACACCTTC
V gene: TRBV19; clone size: .; D gene: .; J gene: TRBJ1-1; CDR3 protein: CASSPLPGSLTEAFF; CDR3 DNA: TGTGCCAGTAGTCCCCTCCCAGGGTCGCTGACTGAAGCTTTCTTT
V gene: TRBV15; clone size: .; D gene: TRBD1; J gene: TRBJ2-1; CDR3 protein: CATSRAQGLSNEQFF; CDR3 DNA: TGTGCCACCAGCAGAGCACAGGGGCTAAGCAATGAGCAGTTCTTC
V gene: TRBV6-6; clone size: .; D gene: TRBD2; J gene: TRBJ2-1; CDR3 protein: CASNPEAGGRNEQFF; CDR3 DNA: TGTGCCAGCAACCCCGAGGCGGGAGGGCGGAATGAGCAGTTCTTC
V gene: TRBV27; clone size: .; D gene: .; J gene: TRBJ1-1; CDR3 protein: CASSWTANTEAFF; CDR3 DNA: TGTGCCAGCAGTTGGACAGCAAACACTGAAGCTTTCTTT
V gene: TRBV11-2; clone size: .; D gene: TRBD1; J gene: TRBJ2-1; CDR3 protein: CASSPTGQTYNEQFF; CDR3 DNA: TGTGCCAGCAGCCCTACGGGACAGACTTACAATGAGCAGTTCTTC
V gene: TRBV9; clone size: .; D gene: .; J gene: TRBJ1-4; CDR3 protein: CASSVSGSTDEKLFF; CDR3 DNA: TGTGCCAGCAGCGTTTCAGGGTCGACGGATGAAAAACTGTTTTTT
V gene: TRBV5-1; clone size: .; D gene: TRBD1; J gene: TRBJ1-2; CDR3 protein: CASSFTGDYGYTF; CDR3 DNA: TGCGCCAGCAGCTTCACAGGGGACTATGGCTACACCTTC
V gene: TRBV19; clone size: .; D gene: TRBD2; J gene: TRBJ2-1; CDR3 protein: CASSIRLAGGGYNEQFF; CDR3 DNA: TGTGCCAGTAGTATCCGACTAGCGGGAGGGGGGTACAATGAGCAGTTCTTC
V gene: TRBV5-1; clone size: .; D gene: TRBD2; J gene: TRBJ2-1; CDR3 protein: CASSLDAGGLEQFF; CDR3 DNA: TGCGCCAGCAGCTTGGATGCGGGGGGGCTTGAGCAGTTCTTC
V gene: TRBV7-8; clone size: .; D gene: .; J gene: TRBJ1-6; CDR3 protein: CASSPAKRAYNSPLHF; CDR3 DNA: TGTGCCAGCAGCCCCGCAAAGAGGGCCTATAATTCACCCCTCCACTTT
V gene: TRBV19; clone size: .; D gene: .; J gene: TRBJ1-1; CDR3 protein: CASSILSGSEAFF; CDR3 DNA: TGTGCCAGTAGTATCCTCTCAGGATCTGAAGCTTTCTTT
V gene: TRBV7-2; clone size: .; D gene: TRBD2; J gene: TRBJ2-3; CDR3 protein: CASSLGTSGQKGDTQYF; CDR3 DNA: TGTGCCAGCAGCTTAGGTACTAGCGGACAAAAAGGGGATACGCAGTATTTT
V gene: TRBV6-5; clone size: .; D gene: TRBD1; J gene: TRBJ1-6; CDR3 protein: CASETGGVWAPLHF; CDR3 DNA: TGTGCCAGCGAGACAGGGGGCGTGTGGGCACCCCTCCACTTT
V gene: TRBV30; clone size: .; D gene: .; J gene: TRBJ1-5; CDR3 protein: CAWSSGASSNQPQHF; CDR3 DNA: TGTGCCTGGAGTTCTGGGGCTTCGAGCAATCAGCCCCAGCATTTT